This TCR beta chain was profiled in a study of T-cell reconstitution after alpha-beta-depleted transplantation in children. Study results and caveats: T-cell numbers and diversity one year post-transplant derived largely from freshly generated T cells.

CDR3 length: 15 residues. Germline V gene sequence: CDR1 MDHEN, CDR2 SYDVKM. The V end was cut by 2 bases, the J end by 0 bases, with 8 bases between. Comments on this clonotype: No antigen is known for it. One base away lies a much larger clone, so this may be a sequencing read error.

Unique molecular identifiers were used in preparing the TCRbeta library. TCRdb fed the PCR reads into MiXCR, producing one record per CDR3 protein. This sample carries fewer than 550,000 distinct CDR3 sequences, 11% of them seen once, and the ten largest clones take about 15%. The receptor was derived from a female patient between 2 and 10 years old who had a stem cell transplant for aplastic anemia, so the T cells may come from the graft donor. Sample: PBMCs, mostly from graft donor cells, taken 180 days after TCRalphabeta/CD19-depleted stem cell transplant. The rearrangement links TRBV28 to TRBJ2-1; no firm D call. CDR3: CASSLRFPSYNEQFF. In nucleotides, the CDR3 is TGTGCCAGCAGTTTACGGTTTCCCTCCTACAATGAGCAGTTCTTC.